The rows below give T cell receptor beta chains drawn from one sample of a study of blood T cell repertoires in COVID-19. Assay used: immunoSEQ multiplex PCR; TCRdb lists only in-frame clones, some missing. The sample has around 170,000 clones; roughly 80% are singletons. The source material was peripheral blood. Source of these receptors: a woman between 40 and 50 years old with acute or convalescent COVID-19. The CDR3 runs from the conserved cysteine through the conserved F or W. D genes are given only for firm matches. Clone size is given for some rows only: seen once, a few or many times, or a class if the clone is expanded.

abundance	d_gene	j_gene	v_gene	CDR3nt	CDR3aa
-	TRBD2	TRBJ2-1	TRBV6-2/TRBV6-3	TGTGCCAGCAGTCGCCCGGCGGGAGGGCTCCAAAATGAGCAGTTCTTC	CASSRPAGGLQNEQFF
-	TRBD1	TRBJ2-7	TRBV10-3	TGTGCCATCAGTGTGGGACAGGGGGCTGGGCAGTACTTC	CAISVGQGAGQYF
-	-	TRBJ2-7	TRBV5-1	TGCGCCAGCAGCTTGGGACTATCCTCCACCTACGAGCAGTACTTC	CASSLGLSSTYEQYF
-	-	TRBJ2-5	TRBV7-9	TGTGCCAGCAGCTCCGTAGAGACCCAGTACTTC	CASSSVETQYF
-	TRBD2	TRBJ2-1	TRBV2	TGTGCCAGCTTAGCGGGAGAGGTGTACAATGAGCAGTTCTTC	CASLAGEVYNEQFF
-	TRBD1	TRBJ2-1	TRBV28	TGTGCCACGCAAGTTTCCCCGGGACAGGTCGACAATGAGCAGTTCTTC	CATQVSPGQVDNEQFF
-	-	TRBJ2-5	TRBV18	TGTGCCAGCTCCCCCGGGGGTCATCAATCCAAAGAGACCCAGTACTTC	CASSPGGHQSKETQYF
-	-	TRBJ1-1	TRBV5-1	TGCGCCAGCAGCTTTTCCGGGGTGAACACTGAAGCTTTCTTT	CASSFSGVNTEAFF
-	-	TRBJ2-5	TRBV5-1	TGCGCCAGCAGCTTGGCGGGTGTACCCCAAGAGACCCAGTACTTC	CASSLAGVPQETQYF
few	-	TRBJ2-7	TRBV29-1	TGCAGCGTTGAAGGTCCGGGAGCCGCCGAGCAGTACTTC	CSVEGPGAAEQYF
-	-	TRBJ1-1	TRBV30	TGTGCCTGGTCTGGGGGGAGGGTTACTGAAGCTTTCTTT	CAWSGGRVTEAFF